The source of this TCR beta chain is a study of blood T cell repertoires in COVID-19 (dated by TCRdb to about 2020). Study-level background: Samples covering the acute and convalescent phases of COVID-19 were provided by collaborators in the United States, Italy and Spain. The material from the prospective study consisted of cDNA or gDNA derived from T cells, B-cell-depleted T cells, or PBMCs. The dataset comprised deeply sampled blood TCRbeta repertoires from subjects exposed to, actively infected with, or recovered from COVID-19. The repertoires were released in a freely available public database intended as a resource for research on the immune response to SARS-CoV-2. The samples were drawn from the first 160 participants of the ongoing ImmuneRACE study and from over a thousand subjects provided by 6 global collaborators. The sample metadata nearly always contained a de-identified subject ID, COVID-19 status, age in years and sex. HLA class I and class II types, where available, came from metadata supplied by the sample provider rather than from assay-based typing. The research as a whole found: The quantity of clinical and demographic metadata differed by source and by participant and was supplied without curation.

As concerns this clone: Its binding antigen is unknown. Base-call qualities are not available, and no considerably larger clone is one nucleotide away.

TCRbeta CDR3 regions were amplified from genomic DNA using the immunoSEQ Assay, a bias-controlled multiplex PCR. As for the authors' bioinformatics: Within the assay, amplification of reference gene primers was used to estimate how many nucleated cells each sample contained. Sequence reads were collapsed and filtered to measure the absolute abundance of every unique TCRbeta CDR3 rearrangement. For each sample, productive Simpson clonality was calculated by taking the square root of Simpson's diversity index across productive rearrangements. The source is immuneACCESS, and TCRdb retained only in-frame sequences with V and J called. Part of the clones is not carried over; for the studies checked, unresolved V genes explain less than half of this, and the remainder is unexplained. V and J calls and clone size are given by that table; D and trimming were obtained from the DNA. For this sample the table gives tens of thousands of clones, of which less than 85% were detected only once. The ten largest clones take up 38% of the sample.

Each collaborating institution followed its own protocols to collect whole blood in K2EDTA tubes. For TCRbeta analysis, collaborators shipped samples in one of three forms: frozen whole blood, isolated PBMCs, or DNA extracted from either of those sample types. This TCR derives from an elderly man with acute or convalescent COVID-19. The sample was peripheral blood.

CDR3 region: CASRRAGGPGNEQFF. The sequence in DNA is TGTGCCAGTAGAAGGGCGGGAGGGCCAGGCAATGAGCAGTTCTTC. The sequence joins TRBV19 to TRBJ2-1, and 9 junction bases match TRBD2. For this chain, trimming is 6 bases at the V end and 6 bases at the J end, and the number of junction bases without a gene match is 9. The germline V gene (reference sequence) provides CDR1 LNHDA and CDR2 SQIVND. Reading from cysteine to phenylalanine, the CDR3 counts 15 amino acids. CDR3 DNA is the only sequence kept; it has 45 bases, read in frame from the first base.